This T cell receptor beta chain was sequenced in a study of OX40 agonist ivuxolimab in advanced cancers. The V and J ends lost 0 bases and 4 bases, in that order; junction bases with no gene match: 2. Germline V gives CDR1 SGHTS, CDR2 YDEGEE. This CDR3 contains 15 residues. Patients were ruled out by autoimmune disease history or systemic immunosuppression. Measured with immunoSEQ multiplex PCR; TCRdb has only the in-frame clones, and not every one. The sample lists 60,000 to 65,000 clones, roughly nine tenths occurring once. This clonotype was sampled from an adult with an advanced solid tumor such as melanoma, head and neck, liver or kidney cancer. This sequence joins TRBV5-8 and TRBJ1-1, with 11 bases identical to TRBD1. The source was CD4+ or CD8+ T cells sorted from blood, collected in a trial of the OX40 agonist ivuxolimab. In nucleotides, the CDR3 is TGTGCCAGCAGCTTGGACGGGACAGGGGGCACTGAAGCTTTCTTT. This sequence encodes CASSLDGTGGTEAFF. The variable domain in full, completed from reference TRBV5-8 and TRBJ1-1, reads EAGVTQSPTHLIKTRGQQATLRCSPISGHTSVYWYQQALGLGLQFLLWYDEGEERNRGNFPPRFSGRQFPNYSSELNVNALELEDSALYLCASSLDGTGGTEAFFGQGTRLTVV.